This TCR beta chain was captured in a study of cytomegalovirus exposure and HLA in healthy donors. A word on this clone: Its antigen is unidentified.

CDR1 and CDR2 from the germline V gene are SGHAT and FQNNGV. The CDR3 contains 15 residues. The V gene lost 3 bases and the J gene lost 0 bases, with 11 bases spanning the gap. Study results and limitations: In terms of immune exposure information, only CMV serostatus was available. It was reported in a later analysis that an Asian-associated ancestry cluster showed fewer N-insertions than the 666-donor mean.

PCR amplification relied on 60 Vbeta primers (plus 13 Jbeta primers). This table comes from immunoSEQ multiplex PCR, and its TCRdb copy is limited to in-frame clones, with some not included. The sample comprises roughly 100,000 clones, roughly 79% of which are singletons, and roughly 5.7% rests with the top ten. The TCR sequence derives from a male donor in good health and CMV-seronegative. The sequencing sample was made of PBMCs. V gene TRBV11-2 combines with J gene TRBJ1-1, with unresolved D. In DNA form, the CDR3 reads TGTGCCAGCAGCTTGTCGGGATTCATGAACACTGAAGCTTTCTTT. Translating gives CASSLSGFMNTEAFF.